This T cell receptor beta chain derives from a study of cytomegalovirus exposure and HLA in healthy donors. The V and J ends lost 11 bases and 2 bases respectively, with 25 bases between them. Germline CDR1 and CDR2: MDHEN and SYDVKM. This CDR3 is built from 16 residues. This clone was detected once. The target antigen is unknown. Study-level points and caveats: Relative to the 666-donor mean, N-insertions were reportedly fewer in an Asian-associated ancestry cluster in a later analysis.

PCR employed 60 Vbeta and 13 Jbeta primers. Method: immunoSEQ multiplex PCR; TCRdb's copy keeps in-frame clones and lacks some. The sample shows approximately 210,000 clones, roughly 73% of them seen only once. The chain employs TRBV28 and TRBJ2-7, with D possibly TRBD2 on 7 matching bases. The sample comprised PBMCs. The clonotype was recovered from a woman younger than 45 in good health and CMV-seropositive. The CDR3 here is CASWESGSGGTYEQYF. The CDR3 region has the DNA TGTGCCTCCTGGGAGTCGGGCTCGGGGGGCACCTACGAGCAGTACTTC.